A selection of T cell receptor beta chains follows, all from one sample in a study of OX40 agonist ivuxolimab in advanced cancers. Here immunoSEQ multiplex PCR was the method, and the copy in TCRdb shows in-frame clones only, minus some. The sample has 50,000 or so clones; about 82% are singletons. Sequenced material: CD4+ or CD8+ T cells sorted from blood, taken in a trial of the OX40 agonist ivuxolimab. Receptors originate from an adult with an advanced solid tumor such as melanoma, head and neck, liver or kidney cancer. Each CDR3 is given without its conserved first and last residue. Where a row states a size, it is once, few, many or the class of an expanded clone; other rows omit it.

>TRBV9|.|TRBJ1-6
ASSPGQVDQALH
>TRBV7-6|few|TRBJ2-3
ASSSPGLAGGRTDTQY
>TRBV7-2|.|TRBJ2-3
ASSRRVAADTQY
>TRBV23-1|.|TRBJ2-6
ASRPARVSSGANVLT
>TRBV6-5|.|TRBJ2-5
ASTRQGAETQY
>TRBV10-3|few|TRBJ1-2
AISPGQGGDYGYT
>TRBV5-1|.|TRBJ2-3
ASSFSGGRTDTQY
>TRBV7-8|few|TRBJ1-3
ASSSGQGNTIY
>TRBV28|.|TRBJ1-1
ASRLHRNTEAF
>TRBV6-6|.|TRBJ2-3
ASSFRQGDTQY
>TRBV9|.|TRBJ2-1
ASSPRLAGGNNEQF
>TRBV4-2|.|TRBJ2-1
ASSPRQGGDDEQF
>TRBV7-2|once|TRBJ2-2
ASSLRARSNTGELF
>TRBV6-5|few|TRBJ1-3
ASSGTSSGNTIY
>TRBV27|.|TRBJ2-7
ASSKDRDSYEQY
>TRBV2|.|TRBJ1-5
ASSEISSNQPQH
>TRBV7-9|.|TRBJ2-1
ASSRMAGGLYYNEQF
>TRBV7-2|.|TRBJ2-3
ASSPFTDTQY
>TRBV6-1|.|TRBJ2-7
ASSSSRDTYEQY
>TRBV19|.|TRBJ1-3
ASSIRRDAFSGNTIY
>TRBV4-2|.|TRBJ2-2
ASSQEWEPPTYTGELF
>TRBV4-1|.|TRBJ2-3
ASSQAGLAGFRADTQY
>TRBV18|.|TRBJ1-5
ASSPGTGASGEAQH
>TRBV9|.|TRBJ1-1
ASSVDTANTEAF
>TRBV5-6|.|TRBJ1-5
ASSLGLSNQPQH
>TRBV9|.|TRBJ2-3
ASTFGTFTDTQY
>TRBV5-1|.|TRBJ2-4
ASSLGQETDIQY
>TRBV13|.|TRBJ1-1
ASSLQGMNTEAF
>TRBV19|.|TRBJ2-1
ASNNRDLYNEQF